This T cell receptor beta chain was sequenced during a study of blood T cell repertoires in COVID-19. Across the study: The origin of the acute and convalescent COVID-19 samples was the United States, Italy and Spain. The cDNA or gDNA used as material had been derived from T cells, B-cell-depleted T cells, or PBMCs.

This CDR3 has 15 residues. V gave up 4 bases and J gave up 7 bases, with 19 bases separating them. In germline, CDR1 is SGHVS, CDR2 FQNEAQ. In the original processing: Amplification of reference gene primers provided the estimated nucleated cell counts. Some clones are missing from TCRdb's copy, which holds only in-frame ones; the method was immunoSEQ multiplex PCR. Clone size and the V and J calls come from that table; the DNA yielded D and trimming. The sample has approximately 75,000 clones; around 84% are singletons. Sequencing used peripheral blood. This TCR was recovered from a woman aged 45-59 years with acute or convalescent COVID-19. This sequence joins TRBV7-8 and TRBJ2-5; TRBD1 is a possible D gene (6 bases). The CDR3 reads CASSSQQGTGLTQYF. For the CDR3, the DNA is TGTGCCAGCAGCTCGCAACAGGGAACCGGGCTGACCCAGTACTTC.